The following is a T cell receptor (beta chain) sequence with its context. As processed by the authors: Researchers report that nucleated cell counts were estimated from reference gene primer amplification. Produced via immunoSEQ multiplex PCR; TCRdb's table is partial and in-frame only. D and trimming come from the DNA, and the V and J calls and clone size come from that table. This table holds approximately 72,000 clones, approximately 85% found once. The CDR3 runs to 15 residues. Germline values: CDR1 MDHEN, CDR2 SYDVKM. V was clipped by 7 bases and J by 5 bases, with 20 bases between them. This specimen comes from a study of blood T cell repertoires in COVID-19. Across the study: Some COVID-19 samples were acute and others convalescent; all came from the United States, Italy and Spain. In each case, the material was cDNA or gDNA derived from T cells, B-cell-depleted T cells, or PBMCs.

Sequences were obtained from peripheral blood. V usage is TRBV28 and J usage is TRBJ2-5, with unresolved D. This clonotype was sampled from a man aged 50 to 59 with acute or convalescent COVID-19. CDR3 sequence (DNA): TGTGCCAGCACCCCCGAGGCCCAACCTAGGGAGACCCAGTACTTC. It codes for CASTPEAQPRETQYF. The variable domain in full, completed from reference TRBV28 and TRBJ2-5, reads DVKVTQSSRYLVKRTGEKVFLECVQDMDHENMFWYRQDPGLGLRLIYFSYDVKMKEKGDIPEGYSVSREKKERFSLILESASTNQTSMYLCASTPEAQPRETQYFGPGTRLLVL.